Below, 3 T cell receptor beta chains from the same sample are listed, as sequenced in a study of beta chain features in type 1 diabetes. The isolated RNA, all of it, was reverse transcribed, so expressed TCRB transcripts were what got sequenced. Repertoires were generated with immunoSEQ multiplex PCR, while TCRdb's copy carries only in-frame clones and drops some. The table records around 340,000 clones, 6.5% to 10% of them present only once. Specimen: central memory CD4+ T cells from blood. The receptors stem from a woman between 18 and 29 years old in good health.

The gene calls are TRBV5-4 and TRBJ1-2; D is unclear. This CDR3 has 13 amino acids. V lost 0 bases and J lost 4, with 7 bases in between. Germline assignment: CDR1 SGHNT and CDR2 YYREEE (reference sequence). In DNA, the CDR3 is TGTGCCAGCAGCTTGGTCCAGCCCTATGGCTACACCTTC. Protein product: CASSLVQPYGYTF.

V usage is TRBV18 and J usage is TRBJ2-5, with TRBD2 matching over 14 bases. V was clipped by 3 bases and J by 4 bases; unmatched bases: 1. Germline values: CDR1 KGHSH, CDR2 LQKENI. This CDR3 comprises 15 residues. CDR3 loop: CASSPGLAGGETQYF. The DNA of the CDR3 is TGTGCCAGCTCACCTGGACTAGCGGGAGGAGAGACCCAGTACTTC.

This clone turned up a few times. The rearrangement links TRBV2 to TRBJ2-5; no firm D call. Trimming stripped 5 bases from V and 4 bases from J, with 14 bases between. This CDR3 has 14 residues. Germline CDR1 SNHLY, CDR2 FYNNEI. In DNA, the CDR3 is TGTGCCAGCAGTCTGGCAGCTCGCGGAGAGACCCAGTACTTC. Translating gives CASSLAARGETQYF.